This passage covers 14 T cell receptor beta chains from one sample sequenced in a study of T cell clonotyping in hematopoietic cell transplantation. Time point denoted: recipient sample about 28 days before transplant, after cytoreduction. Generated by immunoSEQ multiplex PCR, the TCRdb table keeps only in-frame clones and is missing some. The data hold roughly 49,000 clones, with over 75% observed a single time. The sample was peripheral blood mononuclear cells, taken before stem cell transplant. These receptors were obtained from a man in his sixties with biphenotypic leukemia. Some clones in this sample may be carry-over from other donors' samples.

The CDR3 reads CASSQDPLVEQFF. CDR3 DNA sequence: TGCGCCAGCAGCCAAGATCCACTAGTGGAGCAGTTCTTC. The rearrangement joins TRBV4-1 to TRBJ2-1; D is possibly TRBD2 (5 bases). This CDR3 is built from 13 residues. Germline V gives CDR1 MGHRA, CDR2 YSYEKL. V was trimmed by 0 bases and J by 10 bases, leaving 10 bases between them.

The CDR3 sequence is CSAGRTQYF. For the CDR3, the DNA is TGCAGCGCTGGACGGACCCAGTACTTC. The chain employs TRBV29-1 and TRBJ2-5; D call uncertain. Between the trimmed V and J ends, which lost 7 bases and 7 bases, there was a span of 7 bases. The CDR3 loop spans 9 amino acids. Germline V gene lookup returns CDR1 SQVTM and CDR2 ANQGSEA.

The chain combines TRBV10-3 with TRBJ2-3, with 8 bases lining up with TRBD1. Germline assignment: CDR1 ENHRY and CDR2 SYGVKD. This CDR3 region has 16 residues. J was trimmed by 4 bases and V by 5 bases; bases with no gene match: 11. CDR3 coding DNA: TGTGCCATCAGTTATGGGCAGGGGGCGACATCAGATACGCAGTATTTT. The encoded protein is CAISYGQGATSDTQYF.

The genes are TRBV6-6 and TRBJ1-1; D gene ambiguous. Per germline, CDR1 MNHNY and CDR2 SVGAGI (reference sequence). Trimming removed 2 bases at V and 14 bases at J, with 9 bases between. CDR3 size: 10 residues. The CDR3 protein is CASSYRLLFF. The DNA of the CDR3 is TGTGCCAGCAGTTACAGGCTGCTATTCTTT.

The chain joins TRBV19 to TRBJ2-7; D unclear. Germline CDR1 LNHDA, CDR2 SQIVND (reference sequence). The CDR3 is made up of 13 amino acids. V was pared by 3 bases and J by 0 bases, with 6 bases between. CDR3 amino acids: CASSIGISYEQYF. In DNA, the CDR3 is TGTGCCAGTAGTATTGGCATCTCCTACGAGCAGTACTTC.

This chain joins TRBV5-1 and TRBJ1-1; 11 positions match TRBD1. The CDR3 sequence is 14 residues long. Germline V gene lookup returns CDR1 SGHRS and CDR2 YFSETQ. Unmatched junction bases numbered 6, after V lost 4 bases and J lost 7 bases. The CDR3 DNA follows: TGCGCCAGCAGCACGGACAGGGGGCGCGATGAAGCTTTCTTT. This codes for CASSTDRGRDEAFF.

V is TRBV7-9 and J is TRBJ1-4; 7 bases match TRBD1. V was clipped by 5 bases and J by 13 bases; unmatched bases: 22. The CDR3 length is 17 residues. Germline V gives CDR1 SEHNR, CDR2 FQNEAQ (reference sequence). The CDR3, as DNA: TGTGCCAGCAGCCCTGACTACAGGGGTCCCTCACCAAGACTACTGTTTTTT. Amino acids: CASSPDYRGPSPRLLFF. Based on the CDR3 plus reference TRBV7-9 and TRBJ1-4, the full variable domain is DTGVSQNPRHKITKRGQNVTFRCDPISEHNRLYWYRQTLGQGPEFLTYFQNEAQLEKSRLLSDRFSAERPKGSFSTLEIQRTEQGDSAMYLCASSPDYRGPSPRLLFFGSGTQLSVL.

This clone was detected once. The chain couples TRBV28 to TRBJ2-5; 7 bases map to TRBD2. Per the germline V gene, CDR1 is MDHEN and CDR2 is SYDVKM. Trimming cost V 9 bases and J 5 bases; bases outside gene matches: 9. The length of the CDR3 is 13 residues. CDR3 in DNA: TGTGCCAGTGGGGGGGAGGGCCTCGAGACCCAGTACTTC. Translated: CASGGEGLETQYF.

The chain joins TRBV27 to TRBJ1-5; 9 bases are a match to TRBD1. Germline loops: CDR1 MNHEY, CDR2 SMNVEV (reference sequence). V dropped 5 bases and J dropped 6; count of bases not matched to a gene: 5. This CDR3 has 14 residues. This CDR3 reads CASSRDRDGQPQHF. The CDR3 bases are TGTGCCAGCAGTAGGGACAGGGATGGTCAGCCCCAGCATTTT.

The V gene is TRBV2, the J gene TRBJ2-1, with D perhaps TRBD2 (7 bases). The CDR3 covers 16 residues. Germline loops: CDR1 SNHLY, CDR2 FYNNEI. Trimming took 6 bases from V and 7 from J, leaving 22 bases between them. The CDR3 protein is CASSAARGEGGNEQFF. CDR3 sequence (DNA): TGTGCCAGCAGCGCCGCTCGCGGGGAGGGGGGGAATGAGCAGTTCTTC.

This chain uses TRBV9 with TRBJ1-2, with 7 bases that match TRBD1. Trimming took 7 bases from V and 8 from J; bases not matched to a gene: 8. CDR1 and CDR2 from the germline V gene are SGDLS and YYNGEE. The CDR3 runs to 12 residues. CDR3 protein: CASSGGPGGYTF. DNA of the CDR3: TGTGCCAGCTCAGGGGGGCCGGGAGGCTACACCTTC.

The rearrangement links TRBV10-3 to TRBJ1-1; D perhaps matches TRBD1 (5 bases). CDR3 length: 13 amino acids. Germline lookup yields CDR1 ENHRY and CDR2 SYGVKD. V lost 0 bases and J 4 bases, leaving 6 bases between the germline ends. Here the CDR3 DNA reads TGTGCCATCAGTGAGTCTGGGGGCACTGAAGCTTTCTTT. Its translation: CAISESGGTEAFF.

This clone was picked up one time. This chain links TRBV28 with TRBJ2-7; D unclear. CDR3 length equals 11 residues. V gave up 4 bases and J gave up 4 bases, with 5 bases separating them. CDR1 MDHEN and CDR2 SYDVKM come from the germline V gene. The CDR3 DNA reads TGTGCCAGCAGTTCCAGGTACGAGCAGTACTTC. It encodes CASSSRYEQYF.

The CDR3 bases are TGTGCCAGCAGCCCCCAGGGGGGGGACACTGAAGCTTTCTTT. Encoded protein: CASSPQGGDTEAFF. The chain uses TRBV7-6 and TRBJ1-1; 7 bases fit TRBD1. The junction had 6 bases not matched to a gene; V was cut back by 5 bases and J by 3 bases. The CDR3 length is 14 residues. Germline values: CDR1 SGHVS, CDR2 FNYEAQ.